The next 23 T cell receptor beta chains were all read from a single sample in a study of cytomegalovirus exposure and HLA in healthy donors. Both 60 Vbeta primers and 13 Jbeta primers went into the PCR. The data were produced by immunoSEQ multiplex PCR, yet TCRdb's version contains in-frame clones alone and is incomplete. The data contain 75,000 to 90,000 clones, over 65% of them singletons. The sequenced sample was PBMCs. The receptor set was obtained from a middle-aged man in good health and CMV-seronegative.

J is TRBJ1-2 and V is TRBV14; the D gene is possibly TRBD1 (6 bases). This CDR3 contains 13 residues. V was pared by 0 bases and J by 4 bases, with 6 bases between. CDR1 SGHDN and CDR2 FVKESK come from the germline V gene. The CDR3 reads CASSQEQGYGYTF. The CDR3 DNA follows: TGTGCCAGCAGCCAAGAACAGGGCTATGGCTACACCTTC.

J is TRBJ2-5 and V is TRBV10-2; 7 bases agree with TRBD1. The tail of the sequence fits TRBJ2-7 better, so the J call may be wrong. This CDR3 comprises 15 residues. The germline V gene encodes CDR1 WSHSY and CDR2 SAAADI. Written as DNA, the CDR3 is TGCGCCAGCAGCCCTGGGACAGCTGATCTCTACGAGCAGTACTTC. It codes for CASSPGTADLYEQYF.

The rearrangement joins TRBV2 to TRBJ2-3, with 9 bases that match TRBD2. Germline V CDR1 and CDR2: SNHLY, FYNNEI. Trimming cost V 5 bases and J 1 base; bases outside gene matches: 4. The CDR3 runs 15 residues. CDR3 region: CASSLAGVRTDTQYF. The CDR3 nucleotides are TGTGCCAGCAGTTTAGCGGGGGTGCGCACAGATACGCAGTATTTT. The full variable domain, rest sourced from reference TRBV2 and TRBJ2-3, is EPEVTQTPSHQVTQMGQEVILRCVPISNHLYFYWYRQILGQKVEFLVSFYNNEISEKSEIFDDQFSVERPDGSNFTLKIRSTKLEDSAMYFCASSLAGVRTDTQYFGPGTRLTVL.

This clone was seen a few times. This rearrangement joins TRBV10-3 to TRBJ2-7; 8 nucleotides align to TRBD1. Trimming at V came to 0 bases and at J to 0 bases, leaving 1 base not matched to a gene. The germline V gene has CDR1 ENHRY and CDR2 SYGVKD. The CDR3 length is 15 residues. The CDR3: CAISESDRVSYEQYF. The CDR3 DNA is TGTGCCATCAGTGAGTCGGACAGGGTCTCCTACGAGCAGTACTTC.

V is TRBV28 and J is TRBJ1-3; maybe TRBD1 (5 bases). The CDR3 is made up of 13 amino acids. The ends were cut back, 3 bases at V and 7 bases at J, with 10 bases in the middle. Germline CDR1 is MDHEN and CDR2 is SYDVKM. The CDR3 sequence: CASSFDRRNTIYF. The CDR3 region has the DNA TGTGCCAGCAGTTTTGACAGACGCAACACCATATATTTT.

This clone occurred once. The rearrangement links TRBV5-5 to TRBJ2-7, with D perhaps matching TRBD2 (5 bases). V was shortened by 4 bases and J by 5 bases, with 19 bases between the two germline ends. CDR3 size: 15 residues. The germline CDR1 and CDR2 sequences are SGHKS and YYEKEE (reference sequence). DNA for the CDR3: TGTGCCAGCAGCACCCCGAGGGTGGAGGCGGACGAGCAGTACTTC. As protein: CASSTPRVEADEQYF.

The V and J genes are TRBV5-6 and TRBJ1-3; D is possibly TRBD1 (6 bases). Germline CDR1 reads SGHDT; CDR2 reads YYEEEE. The V and J ends lost 4 bases and 0 bases respectively, with 14 bases between them. This CDR3 spans 16 amino acids. CDR3: CASSRRQVHSGNTIYF. The CDR3 DNA reads TGTGCCAGCAGCCGACGACAGGTGCACTCTGGAAACACCATATATTTT.

CDR3 in DNA: TGCGCCAGCAGCTCTAGCCCCTCCTACGAGCAGTACTTC. This gives the protein CASSSSPSYEQYF. The chain uses TRBV5-1 and TRBJ2-5, with D possibly TRBD2 on 5 matching bases. The better agreement between TRBJ2-7 and the DNA end casts doubt on the J call. In germline, CDR1 is SGHRS, CDR2 YFSETQ. The length of the CDR3 is 13 residues.

Only a few counts were recorded for this clone. J is TRBJ1-1 and V is TRBV5-4; TRBD1 matches at 7 bases. Germline CDR1 SGHNT, CDR2 YYREEE (reference sequence). J gave up 0 bases and V 0 bases, and 8 bases lay outside the gene matches. This CDR3 is built from 17 residues. CDR3 in DNA: TGTGCCAGCAGCTTGGACAGGGGTCTACAAATGAACACTGAAGCTTTCTTT. Translation: CASSLDRGLQMNTEAFF.

The chain is built from TRBV4-1 and TRBJ2-7; 7 nucleotides align to TRBD1. Germline V CDR1 and CDR2: MGHRA, YSYEKL. The CDR3 totals 15 residues. V dropped 0 bases and J dropped 9; count of bases not matched to a gene: 11. The CDR3 sequence is CASSQDLQGGVRQYF. CDR3 coding DNA: TGCGCCAGCAGCCAAGATCTTCAAGGGGGCGTCCGGCAGTACTTC.

The rearrangement links TRBV10-3 to TRBJ1-5; D is unclear. Germline V gene lookup returns CDR1 ENHRY and CDR2 SYGVKD. V lost 10 bases and J 2 bases, leaving 9 bases between the germline ends. The CDR3 consists of 12 residues. CDR3 in amino acids: CATGEGNQPQHF. As DNA, the CDR3 is TGTGCCACGGGAGAGGGCAATCAGCCCCAGCATTTT.

V gene TRBV4-1 combines with J gene TRBJ2-2, with 7 bases matching TRBD2. J was trimmed by 5 bases and V by 2 bases; bases with no gene match: 5. Germline lookup yields CDR1 MGHRA and CDR2 YSYEKL. CDR3 size: 15 residues. The CDR3 DNA is TGCGCCAGCAGCCAACAGCGGGGCTTAACCGGGGAGCTGTTTTTT. Translated: CASSQQRGLTGELFF.

The V and J genes are TRBV11-3 and TRBJ1-1, with D hard to call. The CDR3 loop spans 14 amino acids. The germline V gene has CDR1 SGHNT and CDR2 YENEEA. The V gene lost 2 bases and the J gene lost 3 bases, with 10 bases spanning the gap. This CDR3 reads CASSLSGVDTEAFF. As DNA, the CDR3 is TGTGCCAGCAGCTTATCGGGTGTGGACACTGAAGCTTTCTTT.

This chain's CDR3 is CAWAGGEYFSGNTIYF. In nucleotides, the CDR3 is TGTGCCTGGGCAGGGGGCGAGTACTTCTCTGGAAACACCATATATTTT. The chain joins TRBV30 to TRBJ1-3; TRBD1 aligns across 8 bases. This CDR3 contains 16 residues. Germline CDR1 GTSNPN, CDR2 SVGIG (reference sequence). V trimming: 5 bases; J trimming: 0 bases; junction bases outside the gene matches: 9.

This clone appeared a few times. J is TRBJ2-7 and V is TRBV6-5, with D maybe TRBD2 (5 bases). This CDR3 has 15 amino acids. Trimming cost V 5 bases and J 4 bases, with 18 bases left between them. Germline V gene lookup returns CDR1 MNHEY and CDR2 SVGAGI. The chain's CDR3 is CASSASPERPYEQYF. The CDR3 region has the DNA TGTGCCAGCAGTGCCAGCCCCGAGCGGCCGTACGAGCAGTACTTC.

The CDR3 DNA is TGTGCCAGCAGCCCGGGACAGGGGGGGATCGGAAACACCATATATTTT. Protein product: CASSPGQGGIGNTIYF. The chain carries TRBV7-9 and TRBJ1-3; 11 bases map to TRBD1. Germline V gives CDR1 SEHNR, CDR2 FQNEAQ (reference sequence). The CDR3 runs to 16 residues. Trimming at V came to 5 bases and at J to 4 bases, leaving 7 bases not matched to a gene.

V is TRBV19 and J is TRBJ2-3; D perhaps matches TRBD1 (6 bases). CDR1 LNHDA and CDR2 SQIVND come from the germline V gene (reference sequence). The CDR3 covers 14 residues. Trimming took 5 bases from V and 1 from J, leaving 10 bases between them. The CDR3 bases are TGTGCCAGTAGTCTGCGACAGGGCACAGATACGCAGTATTTT. Amino acid sequence: CASSLRQGTDTQYF.

About this clone itself: The sample holds other DNA sequences that translate to the same CDR3. CDR3 nucleotides: TGTGCCAGCAGCCTACCAGGTGGAAGCTCCTATAATTCACCCCTCCACTTT. Protein: CASSLPGGSSYNSPLHF. The chain couples TRBV28 to TRBJ1-6, with D hard to call. The V end lost 6 bases, the J end lost 0 bases, and 15 bases lay between the germline ends. The CDR3 length is 17 residues. CDR1 MDHEN and CDR2 SYDVKM come from the germline V gene. Variable domain in full (rest from reference TRBV28 and TRBJ1-6): DVKVTQSSRYLVKRTGEKVFLECVQDMDHENMFWYRQDPGLGLRLIYFSYDVKMKEKGDIPEGYSVSREKKERFSLILESASTNQTSMYLCASSLPGGSSYNSPLHFGNGTRLTVT.

CDR3 DNA sequence: TGTGCCAGCAGCCATCTCTCCTCGGGCGGGGGGGCGTCTAGGGAGCAGTACTTC. This codes for CASSHLSSGGGASREQYF. The chain couples TRBV16 to TRBJ2-7; 9 bases line up with TRBD2. In germline, CDR1 is KGHSY, CDR2 FQNENV. The CDR3 contains 18 residues. Trimming took 3 bases from V and 7 from J; bases not matched to a gene: 19.

The chain couples TRBV4-2 to TRBJ2-5, with TRBD1 identical over 9 bases. Gene TRBJ2-7 matches the end of the DNA better, so the J call may be wrong. Germline lookup yields CDR1 LGHNA and CDR2 YNFKEQ. The CDR3 covers 15 residues. The CDR3 region is CASSQGQGDSYEQYF. CDR3 in DNA: TGTGCCAGCAGCCAAGGACAGGGGGATTCCTACGAGCAGTACTTC.

This clone was detected only a few times. The rearrangement links TRBV28 to TRBJ2-5; tentative D call: TRBD2 (5 bases). The DNA end is more similar to TRBJ2-7, so the J call may be wrong. Germline lookup yields CDR1 MDHEN and CDR2 SYDVKM. CDR3 length: 16 residues. The DNA of the CDR3 is TGTGCCAGCAGTTTAGGGAGTGGGGTGTTGGCCTACGAGCAGTACTTC. Its protein is CASSLGSGVLAYEQYF.

The sample holds a few counts of this clone. The rearrangement joins TRBV5-6 to TRBJ1-4, with D unclear. Trimming cost V 0 bases and J 4 bases, with 4 bases left between them. Germline CDR1 and CDR2: SGHDT and YYEEEE. The CDR3 runs 13 residues. The CDR3, as DNA: TGTGCCAGCAGCTTGGCCGGTAATGAAAAACTGTTTTTT. It yields the protein CASSLAGNEKLFF. Drawing the rest from reference TRBV5-6 and TRBJ1-4, the complete variable domain is DAGVTQSPTHLIKTRGQQVTLRCSPKSGHDTVSWYQQALGQGPQFIFQYYEEEERQRGNFPDRFSGHQFPNYSSELNVNALLLGDSALYLCASSLAGNEKLFFGSGTQLSVL.

This clone turned up a few times. CDR3 protein: CASSRRRESNQPQHF. The CDR3 bases are TGTGCCAGCAGTCGACGGAGGGAGAGCAATCAGCCCCAGCATTTT. This chain joins TRBV6-5 and TRBJ1-5; D not resolved. CDR3 length: 15 residues. CDR1 is MNHEY and CDR2 is SVGAGI in the germline V gene. Deletions cut 5 bases from V and 1 base from J, with 12 bases between.